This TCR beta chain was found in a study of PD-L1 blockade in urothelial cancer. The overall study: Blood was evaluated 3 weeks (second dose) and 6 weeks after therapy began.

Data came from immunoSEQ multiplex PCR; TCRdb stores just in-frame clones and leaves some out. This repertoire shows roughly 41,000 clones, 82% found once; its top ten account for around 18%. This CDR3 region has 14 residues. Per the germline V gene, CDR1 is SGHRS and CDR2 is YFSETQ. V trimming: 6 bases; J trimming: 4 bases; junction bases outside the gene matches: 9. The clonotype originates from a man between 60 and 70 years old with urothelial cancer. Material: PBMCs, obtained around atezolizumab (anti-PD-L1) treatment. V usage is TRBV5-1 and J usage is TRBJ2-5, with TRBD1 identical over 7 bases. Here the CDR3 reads CASTYDRVRETQYF. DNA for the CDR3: TGCGCCAGCACCTACGACAGGGTTAGAGAGACCCAGTACTTC.